This T cell receptor (beta chain) stems from a study of naive and memory T cell subsets (dated by TCRdb to the late 2010s). In the study overall: Sorted naive and memory T cell subsets from peripheral blood were analyzed in the study using a UMI-based, open-source pipeline for TCR alpha and beta sequencing. RNA was DNase-treated and reverse transcribed with TCR constant-region primers, mostly using SuperScript III. IgG serology results and the functional CMV T cell responses were in complete agreement.

The CDR3 covers 13 residues, taking in both the cysteine and the phenylalanine. The kept DNA is CDR3 alone, 39 bases in frame from the first base. V ends up 4 bases short and J 4 bases short, with an unmatched junction base count of 7. The germline V gene yields SQVTM for CDR1 and ANQGSEA for CDR2. The library was prepared using UMI-ligation and nested PCR. The beta constant-region primer consisted of an equimolar mixture of two oligonucleotides that together covered TRBC1 and TRBC2. Four rounds of PCR, combining the SP2 primer with nested alpha and beta constant-region primers, were used to amplify the ligated cDNA. A single-stranded oligonucleotide carrying the SP2 primer and a 12-nucleotide UMI was ligated to the 3' end of the cDNA by T4 RNA ligase 1. Incubation of the ligation reaction was carried out at 16 degrees C for about 19-25 hours. PCR2 was typically performed as a SYBR Green qPCR and was stopped at a predetermined threshold so that over-amplification was prevented. All purifications after the first were performed with Agencourt AMPure XP magnetic beads. Library amounts were measured by Qubit and library quality was assessed on a TapeStation, where the main peak was expected at around 650 bp. Pooled libraries were sequenced on an Illumina MiSeq with v2 2x251 paired-end kits, typically giving roughly 0.95-2.1 million reads per sample. Libraries were pooled at around 4 nM per sample, and about 5-7% PhiX was added to improve cluster recognition. As for the original processing: V and J genes were assigned to Demultiplexor-processed FASTQ reads by Decombinator through tag matching, with a single base-pair mismatch being allowed. Collapsinator used UMIs to correct both sequencing errors and frequency errors arising from PCR heterogeneity. TCRs were translated and CDR3s were extracted from the conserved cysteine to the FGXG phenylalanine by CDR3Translator, with non-productive sequences being flagged. Gini, Shannon entropy and inverse Simpson indices were computed after subsampling the repertoires to the same number of UMI-defined TCRs. Power-law fits to clonotype abundance distributions were performed by maximum likelihood within the linear range. Similar UMI counts, unique TCR numbers and clonal distributions were obtained with the pipeline and with MIGEC on one naive CD8 sample. One analysis removed from the naive repertoire any naive TCRs that were also present in any memory subset from the same donor. A set of some 7,000 CMV-associated CDR3 sequences, compiled from VDJdb and a published dataset, was used to search the repertoires. TCRdb reanalyzed the raw reads on its own, using fastp at Q25 for trimming and MiXCR for clone calling, and kept in-frame beta chains. Duplicate CDR3 protein sequences are folded into a single record with the most common DNA and genes. The V and J calls and clone size come from TCRdb's table, not from the authors' own analysis. The sample table contains 120,000 to 150,000 distinct CDR3 sequences; only one count was recorded for approximately 20% of them. The top ten constitute about 0.63% of the sample.

To note about this clonotype: Its antigen remains undetermined. No base qualities exist here, and no much larger clone lies one base off it.

Study-wide findings and limitations: RNA-based TCR counts may be influenced by expression changes linked to T cell activation and differentiation. Each clonotype was defined as a single alpha or beta chain sequence rather than as a paired alpha/beta receptor. The repertoire findings for the naive and memory subsets could not be validated against a ground truth because none was available. Gini index rose and Shannon and inverse Simpson diversity fell from naive through CM, EM and EMRA in both CD4 and CD8 cells. Naive repertoires, especially CD8, contained a few larger clonotypes, possibly memory cells re-expressing CD45RA. TCR abundance followed a power law with an exponent that was different for naive and memory subsets but consistent across the three individuals. Following error correction, more than 95% of naive TCR sequences occurred only once, which made naive abundance distributions much steeper than those of memory subsets.

From the second PCR step on, the TCR alpha and beta chain libraries were amplified in separate reactions. Donor CMV status was determined by IFNgamma production from CD4+ T cells after overnight stimulation of fresh PBMCs with CMV viral lysate. CD4 T cells were positively selected with Miltenyi beads, followed by positive selection of CD8 T cells from the CD4-negative fraction. Cells were stained for CD3, CD4, CD8, CD45RA, CD27 and a live/dead dye and were sorted on a BD Aria II into four subsets based on CD45RA and CD27. Three healthy volunteers provided blood, and each donor's sample was split into CD4 and CD8 T cells and then further divided into four differentiation subsets. Around 130 ml of peripheral blood was drawn per donor, and PBMC were isolated by Ficoll-Paque PLUS density-gradient centrifugation. Sorted cells were lysed in RLT buffer, after which RNA was extracted using a Qiagen RNeasy kit and stored at -80 degrees C.

The material sequenced was naive CD8+ T cells from blood. What this sample's cell subset or site label stands for: naive T cells, CD45RA high CD27+. The receptor was isolated from a human donor in good health. The V and J genes are TRBV29-1 and TRBJ2-7, with 7 middle bases fitting TRBD2. The CDR3 corresponds to CSVVFGGSYEQYF. Here is the DNA: TGCAGCGTTGTTTTTGGCGGGAGTTACGAGCAGTACTTC.